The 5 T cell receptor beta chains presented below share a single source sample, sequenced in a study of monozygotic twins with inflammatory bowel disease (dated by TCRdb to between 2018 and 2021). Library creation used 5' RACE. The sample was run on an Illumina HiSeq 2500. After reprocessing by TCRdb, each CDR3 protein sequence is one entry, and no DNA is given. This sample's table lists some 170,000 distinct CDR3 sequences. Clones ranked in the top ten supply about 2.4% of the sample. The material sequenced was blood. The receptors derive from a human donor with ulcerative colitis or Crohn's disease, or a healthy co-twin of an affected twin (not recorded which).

The CDR3 sequence: CASSQELPSYEQYF. The V and J genes are TRBV4-2 and TRBJ2-7. CDR3 length: 14 amino acids. In germline, CDR1 is LGHNA, CDR2 YNFKEQ.

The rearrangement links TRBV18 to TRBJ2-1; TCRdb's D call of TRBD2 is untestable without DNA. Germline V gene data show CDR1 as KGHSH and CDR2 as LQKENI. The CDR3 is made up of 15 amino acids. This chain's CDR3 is CASSLSGRADNEQFF.

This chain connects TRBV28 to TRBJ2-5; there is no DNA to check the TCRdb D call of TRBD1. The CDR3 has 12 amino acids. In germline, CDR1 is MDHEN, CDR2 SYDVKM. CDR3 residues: CASSLGVETQYF.

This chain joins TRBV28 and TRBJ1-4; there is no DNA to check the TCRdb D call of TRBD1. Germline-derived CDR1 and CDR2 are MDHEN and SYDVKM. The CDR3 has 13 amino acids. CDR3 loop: CASSLSGGEKLFF.

The CDR3 protein is CATSDPGQQETQYF. V gene TRBV24-1 combines with J gene TRBJ2-5; TCRdb proposes TRBD1, but this gene call is untestable without DNA. Germline V lookup: CDR1 KGHDR, CDR2 SFDVKD. CDR3 length: 14 residues.